A single sample gave rise to the 31 T cell receptor beta chains below, sequenced in a study of T cell changes during pregnancy in multiple sclerosis. Measured with immunoSEQ multiplex PCR; TCRdb has only the in-frame clones, and not every one. The profile covers about 41,000 clones, with 90% to 95% appearing a single time and roughly 8.3% taken by the ten largest. Sequencing was performed on CD8+ T cells from peripheral blood mononuclear cells, taken in the third trimester of pregnancy. These receptors all stem from a female donor with multiple sclerosis, enrolled in a pregnancy study.

This clone was seen just once. J is TRBJ1-1 and V is TRBV6-1; TRBD1 matches 8 bases. With 10 bases clipped from V and 3 bases from J, the junction kept 7 bases outside the gene matches. The CDR3 extends over 13 amino acids. Germline CDR1 MNHNS, CDR2 SASEGT. CDR3 nucleotide sequence: TGTGCCACCCGATCAGGGGGCTACACTGAAGCTTTCTTT. Translating gives CATRSGGYTEAFF.

The rearrangement links TRBV28 to TRBJ2-5, with a tentative D call TRBD2 (5 bases). This CDR3 spans 14 amino acids. Germline CDR1 reads MDHEN; CDR2 reads SYDVKM. V gave up 11 bases and J gave up 5 bases, with 21 bases separating them. This CDR3 reads CAGSFLGEAETQYF. Here the CDR3 DNA reads TGTGCCGGCTCGTTTCTGGGAGAGGCGGAGACCCAGTACTTC.

This chain uses TRBV7-9 with TRBJ2-7; D gene uncertain. The CDR3 consists of 12 residues. Trimming pared 5 bases from V and 3 bases from J, leaving 8 bases between. Looked up from germline, CDR1 is SEHNR and CDR2 is FQNEAQ (reference sequence). CDR3 nucleotide sequence: TGTGCCAGCAGCCCCGCGAACTACGAGCAGTACTTC. It encodes CASSPANYEQYF.

Turning to this clone: The same CDR3 arises from other DNA sequences in this sample as well. This CDR3 reads CSVRTSGSDTGELFF. CDR3 nucleotide sequence: TGCAGCGTCCGGACTAGCGGGAGCGACACCGGGGAGCTGTTTTTT. This chain connects TRBV29-1 to TRBJ2-2; 13 positions match TRBD2. The germline V gene encodes CDR1 SQVTM and CDR2 ANQGSEA. The junction had 4 bases not matched to a gene; V was cut back by 6 bases and J by 3 bases. The CDR3 consists of 15 residues.

This sequence joins TRBV10-3 and TRBJ1-1; D call uncertain. The ends were cut back, 3 bases at V and 0 bases at J, with 14 bases in the middle. Germline V gene data show CDR1 as ENHRY and CDR2 as SYGVKD. The CDR3 runs 16 residues. The CDR3 loop is CAISDGVGSMNTEAFF. The CDR3 coding sequence is TGTGCCATCAGTGACGGGGTCGGCAGCATGAACACTGAAGCTTTCTTT.

The chain couples TRBV4-2 to TRBJ2-2, with 10 bases aligning to TRBD1. The germline CDR1 and CDR2 sequences are LGHNA and YNFKEQ. J was trimmed by 6 bases and V by 0 bases; bases with no gene match: 4. CDR3 length: 16 amino acids. The CDR3 DNA reads as TGTGCCAGCAGCCAAGACGGGACAGGGGATCCCGGGGAGCTGTTTTTT. This gives the protein CASSQDGTGDPGELFF.

The chain is built from TRBV6-5 and TRBJ2-3; possibly TRBD2 for D (6 bases). The CDR3 is 16 residues long. Germline V gene lookup returns CDR1 MNHEY and CDR2 SVGAGI. Trimming pared 0 bases from V and 2 bases from J, leaving 12 bases between. In DNA form, the CDR3 reads TGTGCCAGCAGTTACTCTGGGGACTCTCCCACAGATACGCAGTATTTT. Translation: CASSYSGDSPTDTQYF.

The rearrangement links TRBV7-4 to TRBJ1-2; 7 nucleotides line up with TRBD1. Germline CDR1 reads SGHVT; CDR2 reads SQSDAQ. V shed 2 bases, J shed 0 bases, and the junction held 6 bases outside the gene matches. The length of the CDR3 is 16 residues. CDR3 amino acids: CASSLPDRASNYGYTF. The CDR3 nucleotides read TGTGCCAGCAGCTTACCCGACAGGGCTTCTAACTATGGCTACACCTTC.

The gene calls are TRBV28 and TRBJ2-5; D possibly corresponds to TRBD2 (6 bases). The germline V gene has CDR1 MDHEN and CDR2 SYDVKM. The length of the CDR3 is 13 residues. The V end was cut by 6 bases, the J end by 5 bases, with 13 bases between. DNA of the CDR3: TGTGCCAGCAGGCCTACTAGCAGGGAGACCCAGTACTTC. Residues: CASRPTSRETQYF.

This rearrangement joins TRBV28 to TRBJ2-1; TRBD1 aligns across 9 bases. V dropped 7 bases and J dropped 2; count of bases not matched to a gene: 6. CDR1 is MDHEN and CDR2 is SYDVKM in the germline V gene. The CDR3 consists of 15 residues. This CDR3 reads CASTVDRGTYNEQFF. CDR3 coding DNA: TGTGCCAGCACCGTCGACAGGGGGACCTACAATGAGCAGTTCTTC.

The V and J genes are TRBV28 and TRBJ1-5; the match to TRBD1 covers 7 bases. Per germline, CDR1 MDHEN and CDR2 SYDVKM. The V segment lost 2 bases and the J segment 7 bases; nucleotides outside the gene matches: 14. This CDR3 has 17 amino acids. This CDR3 reads CASSLHPPTGSDQPQHF. As DNA, the CDR3 is TGTGCCAGCAGTTTACATCCCCCGACAGGGTCGGACCAGCCCCAGCATTTT.

The chain has TRBV2 and TRBJ2-1; tentatively, D is TRBD2 (5 bases). There are 15 residues in the CDR3. Trimming left V 7 bases short and J 3 bases short, with 16 bases between. The germline V gene has CDR1 SNHLY and CDR2 FYNNEI. The CDR3 DNA is TGTGCCAGCAACAGCGGAGCTACCGTCTACAATGAGCAGTTCTTC. This codes for CASNSGATVYNEQFF. Based on the CDR3 plus reference TRBV2 and TRBJ2-1, the full variable domain is EPEVTQTPSHQVTQMGQEVILRCVPISNHLYFYWYRQILGQKVEFLVSFYNNEISEKSEIFDDQFSVERPDGSNFTLKIRSTKLEDSAMYFCASNSGATVYNEQFFGPGTRLTVL.

For the CDR3, the DNA is TGTGCCAGCAGCCCGGACAGGGTAAGGTCCTACGAGCAGTACTTC. It is translated as CASSPDRVRSYEQYF. V is TRBV6-5 and J is TRBJ2-7; 8 nucleotides match TRBD1. The V and J ends lost 6 bases and 1 base, in that order; junction bases with no gene match: 8. Germline CDR1 is MNHEY and CDR2 is SVGAGI. The CDR3 runs to 15 residues.

Worth noting for this clone: The sample contains more than one DNA sequence encoding this CDR3. The V and J genes are TRBV4-1 and TRBJ2-7, with D possibly TRBD1 on 7 matching bases. The CDR3 sequence is 15 residues long. Trimming pared 3 bases from V and 1 base from J, leaving 13 bases between. Germline V gene sequence: CDR1 MGHRA, CDR2 YSYEKL. CDR3 loop: CASSQGGQESYEQYF. In nucleotides, the CDR3 is TGCGCCAGCAGCCAGGGAGGACAGGAATCCTACGAGCAGTACTTC.

The chain combines TRBV7-6 with TRBJ1-1; 8 nucleotides align to TRBD1. Per the germline V gene, CDR1 is SGHVS and CDR2 is FNYEAQ. This CDR3 is 15 amino acids long. Trimming cost V 6 bases and J 3 bases; bases outside gene matches: 9. The CDR3 region is CASSILTGGDTEAFF. CDR3 DNA: TGTGCCAGCAGTATATTAACAGGGGGGGACACTGAAGCTTTCTTT.

V is TRBV27 and J is TRBJ2-2; weak D call: TRBD2 (6 bases). The V end lost 6 bases, the J end lost 2 bases, and 10 bases lay between the germline ends. Germline CDR1 reads MNHEY; CDR2 reads SMNVEV (reference sequence). The CDR3 loop spans 14 amino acids. CDR3 residues: CASREGFNTGELFF. The CDR3 DNA is TGTGCCAGCAGGGAGGGATTTAACACCGGGGAGCTGTTTTTT.

CDR3 bases: TGTGCCAGCAGCCAAGTGGCGGGAGCAGTGGATGAGCAGTTCTTC. Translating gives CASSQVAGAVDEQFF. V gene TRBV4-2 combines with J gene TRBJ2-1; TRBD2 matches at 7 bases. This CDR3 is built from 15 residues. Germline values: CDR1 LGHNA, CDR2 YNFKEQ. The junction had 8 bases not matched to a gene; V was cut back by 1 base and J by 8 bases.

The V call is TRBV7-9, the J call TRBJ1-5; a weak D match, TRBD1 (6 bases). The CDR3 spans 15 residues. CDR1 SEHNR and CDR2 FQNEAQ come from the germline V gene (reference sequence). V lost 5 bases and J 4 bases, leaving 15 bases between the germline ends. CDR3 bases: TGTGCCAGCAGCGACCAGGACAGCCTGAATCAGCCCCAGCATTTT. It translates to CASSDQDSLNQPQHF.

The chain employs TRBV7-9 and TRBJ2-7, with 9 bases fitting TRBD2. The CDR3 has 17 residues. The junction had 14 bases not matched to a gene; V was cut back by 4 bases and J by 4 bases. Per the germline V gene, CDR1 is SEHNR and CDR2 is FQNEAQ (reference sequence). CDR3 coding DNA: TGTGCCAGCAGCTCCACTGTCAGGCGGGAGGGCCTGTACGAGCAGTACTTC. It codes for CASSSTVRREGLYEQYF.

V usage is TRBV6-4 and J usage is TRBJ2-1; tentative D call: TRBD2 (6 bases). The CDR3 is 15 amino acids. Trimming left V 3 bases short and J 0 bases short, with 9 bases between. CDR1 is MRHNA, CDR2 SNTAGT, per germline. CDR3 sequence reads: CASSEDGSSYNEQFF. CDR3 nucleotide sequence: TGTGCCAGCAGTGAAGACGGGAGCTCCTACAATGAGCAGTTCTTC.

The J gene is TRBJ1-5, the V gene TRBV6-5; weak D call: TRBD1 (5 bases). The CDR3 spans 13 residues. Germline V gene data show CDR1 as MNHEY and CDR2 as SVGAGI. V gave up 5 bases and J gave up 8 bases, with 13 bases separating them. This CDR3 is CASSPKGWEPQHF. Here the CDR3 DNA reads TGTGCCAGCAGTCCTAAGGGGTGGGAGCCCCAGCATTTT.

The V gene is TRBV15, the J gene TRBJ1-5, with 8 bases lining up with TRBD1. Per the germline V gene, CDR1 is LNHNV and CDR2 is YYDKDF (reference sequence). The ends lost 0 bases at V and 1 base at J; junction bases unmatched: 2. This CDR3 comprises 16 residues. CDR3 DNA: TGTGCCACCAGCAGAGACGACAGGGGAAGCAATCAGCCCCAGCATTTT. It specifies CATSRDDRGSNQPQHF.

This clone appeared once. The J gene is TRBJ2-7, the V gene TRBV6-1; TRBD1 is a possible D gene (5 bases). Trimming left V 0 bases short and J 0 bases short, with 9 bases between. The CDR3 is 15 amino acids. Germline V gives CDR1 MNHNS, CDR2 SASEGT. CDR3 sequence (DNA): TGTGCCAGCAGTGAAGCAGGGGATAGCTCCTACGAGCAGTACTTC. Amino acids: CASSEAGDSSYEQYF.

The rearrangement uses TRBV4-2 and TRBJ2-3, with no clear D. V dropped 1 base and J dropped 2 bases, with 7 bases sitting between them. Germline V CDR1 and CDR2: LGHNA, YNFKEQ. The CDR3 totals 14 residues. The CDR3 region has the DNA TGTGCCAGCAGCCAAGGACTTGACACAGATACGCAGTATTTT. Protein: CASSQGLDTDTQYF.

V gene TRBV29-1 combines with J gene TRBJ1-2; 7 bases align to TRBD1. The germline V gene encodes CDR1 SQVTM and CDR2 ANQGSEA. The V and J ends lost 7 bases and 4 bases, in that order; junction bases with no gene match: 15. The CDR3 extends over 15 amino acids. The CDR3 protein is CSASMTTGITYGYTF. The CDR3 coding sequence is TGCAGCGCCTCCATGACGACAGGGATCACCTATGGCTACACCTTC.

The J gene is TRBJ1-4, the V gene TRBV5-6; D call uncertain. Trimming pared 4 bases from V and 2 bases from J, leaving 12 bases between. CDR3 length: 15 amino acids. Germline lookup yields CDR1 SGHDT and CDR2 YYEEEE. In nucleotides, the CDR3 is TGTGCCAGCAGCCCATTTGTGGCTACTAATGAAAAACTGTTTTTT. This codes for CASSPFVATNEKLFF.

This clone was counted between two and nine times. This rearrangement joins TRBV5-6 to TRBJ1-1, with unresolved D. The CDR3 loop spans 14 amino acids. Germline V gene sequence: CDR1 SGHDT, CDR2 YYEEEE. The V gene lost 2 bases and the J gene lost 7 bases, with 15 bases spanning the gap. For the CDR3, the DNA is TGTGCCAGCAGCTTAAGTGACAACCATCTTGAAGCTTTCTTT. It is translated as CASSLSDNHLEAFF.

This chain links TRBV28 with TRBJ1-1; D is undetermined. In germline, CDR1 is MDHEN, CDR2 SYDVKM. The CDR3 is made up of 14 amino acids. Trimming left V 3 bases short and J 4 bases short, with 12 bases between. CDR3 sequence reads: CASSFRLGGTEAFF. In DNA, the CDR3 is TGTGCCAGCAGTTTTAGACTCGGAGGCACTGAAGCTTTCTTT. The variable domain in full, with the rest retrieved from reference TRBV28 and TRBJ1-1, is DVKVTQSSRYLVKRTGEKVFLECVQDMDHENMFWYRQDPGLGLRLIYFSYDVKMKEKGDIPEGYSVSREKKERFSLILESASTNQTSMYLCASSFRLGGTEAFFGQGTRLTVV.

The chain links TRBV7-9 to TRBJ2-7; 8 nucleotides agree with TRBD2. V trimming: 1 base; J trimming: 0 bases; junction bases outside the gene matches: 11. This CDR3 has 18 amino acids. Germline CDR1 and CDR2: SEHNR and FQNEAQ (reference sequence). The CDR3 DNA reads as TGTGCCAGCAGCTTAGTCACTAGCGGAGGCCCTAGCTCCTACGAGCAGTACTTC. Translated: CASSLVTSGGPSSYEQYF.

The CDR3 DNA reads as TGTGCCAGCACCGGGGGGGGGCCCCTCCCAAGCTCCTACGAGCAGTACTTC. Residues: CASTGGGPLPSSYEQYF. The chain combines TRBV28 with TRBJ2-7, with TRBD2 matching over 8 bases. This CDR3 contains 17 residues. Germline lookup yields CDR1 MDHEN and CDR2 SYDVKM. With 7 bases clipped from V and 0 bases from J, the junction kept 14 bases outside the gene matches.

The V gene is TRBV4-3, the J gene TRBJ2-1; a weak D match, TRBD1 (6 bases). Germline lookup yields CDR1 LGHNA and CDR2 YSLEER. Trimming left V 0 bases short and J 0 bases short, with 9 bases between. The CDR3 sequence is 16 residues long. For the CDR3, the DNA is TGCGCCAGCAGCCAAGATTTGGGACACTCCTACAATGAGCAGTTCTTC. Residues: CASSQDLGHSYNEQFF.